The clone carrying this T cell receptor (beta chain) has ten or more counts. Researchers took RNA transcripts and amplified the TCR beta CDR3 regions from them. The primer set for the first-round RT-PCR of the TCR CDR3 was HTBI. In TCRdb, the multiplex PCR reads were re-called with MiXCR into one record per CDR3 protein. The repertoire holds 300,000 to 450,000 distinct CDR3 sequences, more than 11% seen once, with approximately 10% in the top ten. Per germline, CDR1 LGHDT and CDR2 YNNKEL (reference sequence). CDR3 size: 15 residues. The V and J ends lost 4 bases and 6 bases, in that order; junction bases with no gene match: 11. This record comes from a study of T cells in Graves' hyperthyroidism and ophthalmopathy. Graves' hyperthyroidism without ophthalmopathy progression within 18 months was termed stable. Diagnoses used clinical symptoms, serum thyroxine and TRAb, thyroid ultrasound and orbital computed tomography.

The chain uses TRBV3-1 and TRBJ2-7; 8 bases match TRBD2. The sequence was collected from a woman aged 60-75 years with Graves' hyperthyroidism. The sequenced sample consisted of blood. The CDR3 nucleotides are TGTGCCAGCAGCCGCGGACTAGCCGTAGGTGGCGAGCAGTACTTC. This gives the protein CASSRGLAVGGEQYF.